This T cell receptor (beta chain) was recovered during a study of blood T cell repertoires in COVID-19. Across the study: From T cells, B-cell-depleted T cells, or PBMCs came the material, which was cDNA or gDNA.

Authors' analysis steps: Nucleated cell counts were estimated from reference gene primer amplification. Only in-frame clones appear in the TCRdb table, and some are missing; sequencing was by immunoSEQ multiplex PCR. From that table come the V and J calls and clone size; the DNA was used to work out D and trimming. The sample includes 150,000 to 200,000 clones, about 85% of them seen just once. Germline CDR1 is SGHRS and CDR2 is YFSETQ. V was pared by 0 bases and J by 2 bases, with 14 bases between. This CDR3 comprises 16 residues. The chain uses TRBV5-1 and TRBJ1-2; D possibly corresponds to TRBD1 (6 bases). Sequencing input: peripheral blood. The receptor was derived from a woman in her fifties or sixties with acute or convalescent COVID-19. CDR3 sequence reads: CASSLGMTGPNYGYTF. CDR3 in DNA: TGCGCCAGCAGCTTGGGGATGACAGGCCCCAACTATGGCTACACCTTC. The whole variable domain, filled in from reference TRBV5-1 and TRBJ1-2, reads KAGVTQTPRYLIKTRGQQVTLSCSPISGHRSVSWYQQTPGQGLQFLFEYFSETQRNKGNFPGRFSGRQFSNSRSEMNVSTLELGDSALYLCASSLGMTGPNYGYTFGSGTRLTVV.